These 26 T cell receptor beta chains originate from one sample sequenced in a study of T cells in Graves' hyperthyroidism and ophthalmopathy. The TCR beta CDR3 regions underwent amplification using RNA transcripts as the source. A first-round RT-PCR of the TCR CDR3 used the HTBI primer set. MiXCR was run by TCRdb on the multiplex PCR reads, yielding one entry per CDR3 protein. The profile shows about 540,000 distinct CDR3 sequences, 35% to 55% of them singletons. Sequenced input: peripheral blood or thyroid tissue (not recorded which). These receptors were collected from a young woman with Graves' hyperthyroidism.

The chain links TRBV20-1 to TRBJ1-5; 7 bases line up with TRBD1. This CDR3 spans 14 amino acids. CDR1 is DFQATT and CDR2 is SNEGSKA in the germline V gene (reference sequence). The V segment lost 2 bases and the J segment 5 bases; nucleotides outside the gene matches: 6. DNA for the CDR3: TGCAGTGCTAGACAGGGACAGCGATATCAGCCCCAGCATTTT. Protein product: CSARQGQRYQPQHF.

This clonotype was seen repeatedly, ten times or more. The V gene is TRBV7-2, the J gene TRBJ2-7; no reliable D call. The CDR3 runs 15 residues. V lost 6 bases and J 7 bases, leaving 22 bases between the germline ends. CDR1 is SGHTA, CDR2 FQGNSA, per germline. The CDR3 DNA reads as TGTGCCAGCAGTCGACCGGGCTCCCGACCAAAGGAGCAGTACTTC. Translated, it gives CASSRPGSRPKEQYF. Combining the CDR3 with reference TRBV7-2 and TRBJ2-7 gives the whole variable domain GAGVSQSPSNKVTEKGKDVELRCDPISGHTALYWYRQSLGQGLEFLIYFQGNSAPDKSGLPSDRFSAERTGGSVSTLTIQRTQQEDSAVYLCASSRPGSRPKEQYFGPGTRLTVT.

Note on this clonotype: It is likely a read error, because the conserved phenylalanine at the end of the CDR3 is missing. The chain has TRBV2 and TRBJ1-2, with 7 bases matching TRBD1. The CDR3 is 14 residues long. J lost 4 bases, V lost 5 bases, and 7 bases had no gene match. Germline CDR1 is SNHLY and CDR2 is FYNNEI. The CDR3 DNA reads TGTGCCAGCAGTAACAGGGGTTTAGGCTATGGCTACACCTCC. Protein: CASSNRGLGYGYTS.

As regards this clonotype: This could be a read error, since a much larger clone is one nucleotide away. In DNA form, the CDR3 reads TGTGCGAGCAGGGGATACGCTGAAGCTTTCTTT. Its protein product is CASRGYAEAFF. V usage is TRBV14 and J usage is TRBJ1-1, with a weak D call TRBD1 (6 bases). Germline values: CDR1 SGHDN, CDR2 FVKESK. CDR3 length: 11 amino acids.

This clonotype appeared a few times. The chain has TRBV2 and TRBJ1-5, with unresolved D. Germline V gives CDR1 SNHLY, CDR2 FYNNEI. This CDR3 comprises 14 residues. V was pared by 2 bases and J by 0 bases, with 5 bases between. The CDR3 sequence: CASSEFYSNQPQHF. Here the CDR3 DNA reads TGTGCCAGCAGTGAATTCTATAGCAATCAGCCCCAGCATTTT.

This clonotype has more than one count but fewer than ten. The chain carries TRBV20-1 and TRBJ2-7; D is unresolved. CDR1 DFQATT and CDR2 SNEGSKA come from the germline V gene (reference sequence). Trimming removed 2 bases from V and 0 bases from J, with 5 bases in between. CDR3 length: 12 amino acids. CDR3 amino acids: CSARRPSYEQYF. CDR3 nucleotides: TGCAGTGCTAGAAGGCCCTCCTACGAGCAGTACTTC.

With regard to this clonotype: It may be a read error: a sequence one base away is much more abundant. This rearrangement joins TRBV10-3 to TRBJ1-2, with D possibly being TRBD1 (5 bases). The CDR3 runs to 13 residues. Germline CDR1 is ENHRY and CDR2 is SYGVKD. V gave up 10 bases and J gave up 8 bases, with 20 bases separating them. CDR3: CASSLRDGSGYTF. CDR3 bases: TGTGCCAGCAGCCTCCGGGACGGGTCGGGCTACACCTTC.

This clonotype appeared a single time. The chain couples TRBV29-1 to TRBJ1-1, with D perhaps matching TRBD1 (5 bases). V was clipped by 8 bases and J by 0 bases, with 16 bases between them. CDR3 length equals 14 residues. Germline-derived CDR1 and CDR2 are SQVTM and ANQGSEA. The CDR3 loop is CSSPSAGMNTEAFF. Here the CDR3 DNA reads TGCAGCTCACCGTCCGCAGGGATGAACACTGAAGCTTTCTTT.

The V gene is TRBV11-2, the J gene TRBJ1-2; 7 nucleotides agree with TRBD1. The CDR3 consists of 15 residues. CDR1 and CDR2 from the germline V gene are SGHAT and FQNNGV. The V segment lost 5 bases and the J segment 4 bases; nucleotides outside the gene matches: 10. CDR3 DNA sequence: TGTGCCAGCAGCGTTGAAGAGGGGGCGGGCTATGGCTACACCTTC. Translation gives CASSVEEGAGYGYTF.

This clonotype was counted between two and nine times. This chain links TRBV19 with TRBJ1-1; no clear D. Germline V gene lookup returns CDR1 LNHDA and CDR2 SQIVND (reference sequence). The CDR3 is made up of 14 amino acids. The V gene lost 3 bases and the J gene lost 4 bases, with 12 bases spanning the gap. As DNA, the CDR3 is TGTGCCAGTAGTATCCGGGGTATTGGCACTGAAGCTTTCTTT. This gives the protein CASSIRGIGTEAFF. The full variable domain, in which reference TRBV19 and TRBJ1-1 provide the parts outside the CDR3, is DGGITQSPKYLFRKEGQNVTLSCEQNLNHDAMYWYRQDPGQGLRLIYYSQIVNDFQKGDIAEGYSVSREKKESFPLTVTSAQKNPTAFYLCASSIRGIGTEAFFGQGTRLTVV.

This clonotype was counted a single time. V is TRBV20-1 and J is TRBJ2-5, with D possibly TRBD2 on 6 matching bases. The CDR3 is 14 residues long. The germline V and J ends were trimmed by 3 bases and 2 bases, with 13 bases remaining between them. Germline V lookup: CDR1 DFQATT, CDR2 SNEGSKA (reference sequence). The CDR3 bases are TGCAGTGCTAGCGGAGCGGGCGCGCAAGAGACCCAGTACTTC. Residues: CSASGAGAQETQYF.

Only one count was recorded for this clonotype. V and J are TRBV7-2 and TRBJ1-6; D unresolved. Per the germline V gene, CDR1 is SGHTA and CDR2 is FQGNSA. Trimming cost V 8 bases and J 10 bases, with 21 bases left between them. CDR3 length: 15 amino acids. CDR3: CASPPRREGGSPLHF. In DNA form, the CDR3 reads TGTGCCAGCCCACCCCGGAGAGAGGGAGGATCACCCCTCCACTTT.

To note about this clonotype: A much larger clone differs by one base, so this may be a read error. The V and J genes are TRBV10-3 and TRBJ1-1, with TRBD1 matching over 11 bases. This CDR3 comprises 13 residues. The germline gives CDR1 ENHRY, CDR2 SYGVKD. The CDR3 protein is CATSDSGQGEALF. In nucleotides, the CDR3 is TGTGCCACCAGTGATTCGGGACAGGGGGAAGCTCTCTTT.

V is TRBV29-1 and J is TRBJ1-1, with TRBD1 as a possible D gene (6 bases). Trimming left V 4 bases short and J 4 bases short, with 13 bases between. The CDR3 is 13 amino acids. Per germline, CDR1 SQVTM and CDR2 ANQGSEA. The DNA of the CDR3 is TGCAGCGTTGCCTCAGGGGTCGGCACTGAAGCTTTCTTT. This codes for CSVASGVGTEAFF.

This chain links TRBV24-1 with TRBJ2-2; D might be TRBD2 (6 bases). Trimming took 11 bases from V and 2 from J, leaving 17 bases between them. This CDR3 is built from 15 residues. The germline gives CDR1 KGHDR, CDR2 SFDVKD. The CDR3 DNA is TGTGCCAGCAGGCGCCAGGGAGGTAACACCGGGGAGCTGTTTTTT. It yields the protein CASRRQGGNTGELFF.

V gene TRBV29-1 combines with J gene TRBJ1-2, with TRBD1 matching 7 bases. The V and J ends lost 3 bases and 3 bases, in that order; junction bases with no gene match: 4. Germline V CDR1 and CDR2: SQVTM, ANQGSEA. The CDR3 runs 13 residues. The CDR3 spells CSVDLQGDYGYTF. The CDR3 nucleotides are TGCAGCGTTGACCTCCAGGGGGACTATGGCTACACCTTC.

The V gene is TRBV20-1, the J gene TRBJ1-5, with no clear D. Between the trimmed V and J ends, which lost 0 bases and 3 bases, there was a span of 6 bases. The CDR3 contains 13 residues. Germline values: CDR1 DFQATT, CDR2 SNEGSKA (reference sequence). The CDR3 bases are TGCAGTGCTAGAGATACCCTCAATCAGCCCCAGCATTTT. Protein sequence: CSARDTLNQPQHF.

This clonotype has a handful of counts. The CDR3 bases are TGTGCCAGCAGCTTAGGACAACTTGGAGAAAAACTGTTTTTT. Translation gives CASSLGQLGEKLFF. The gene calls are TRBV7-2 and TRBJ1-4; D call uncertain. The CDR3 length is 14 residues. Trimming took 1 base from V and 8 from J, leaving 11 bases between them. The germline gives CDR1 SGHTA, CDR2 FQGNSA.

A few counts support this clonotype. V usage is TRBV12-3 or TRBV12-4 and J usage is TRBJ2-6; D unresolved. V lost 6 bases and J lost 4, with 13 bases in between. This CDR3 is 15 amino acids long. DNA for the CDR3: TGTGCCAGCAGCCCAGGCTCGACGGGGGCCAACGTCCTGACTTTC. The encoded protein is CASSPGSTGANVLTF.

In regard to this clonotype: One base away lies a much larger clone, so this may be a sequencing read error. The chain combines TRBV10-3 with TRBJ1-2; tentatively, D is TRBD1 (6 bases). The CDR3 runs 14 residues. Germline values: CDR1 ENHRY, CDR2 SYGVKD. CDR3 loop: CAISDVQGSYGHTF. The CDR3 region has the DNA TGTGCCATCAGTGACGTACAGGGATCCTATGGCCACACCTTC.

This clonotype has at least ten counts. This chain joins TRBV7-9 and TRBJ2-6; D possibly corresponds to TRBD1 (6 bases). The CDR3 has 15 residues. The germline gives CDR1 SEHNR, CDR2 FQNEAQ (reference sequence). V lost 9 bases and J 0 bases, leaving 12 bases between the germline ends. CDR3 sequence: CASQRGNSGANVLTF. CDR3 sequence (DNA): TGTGCCAGTCAAAGGGGGAACTCTGGGGCCAACGTCCTGACTTTC.

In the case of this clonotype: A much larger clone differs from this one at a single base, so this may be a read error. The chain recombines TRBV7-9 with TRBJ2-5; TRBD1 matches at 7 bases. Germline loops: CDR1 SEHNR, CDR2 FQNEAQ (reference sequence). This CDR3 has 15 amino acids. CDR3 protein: CASGLDRWAAVGQYF. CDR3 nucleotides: TGTGCCAGCGGCTTGGACAGGTGGGCGGCAGTGGGCCAGTACTTC.

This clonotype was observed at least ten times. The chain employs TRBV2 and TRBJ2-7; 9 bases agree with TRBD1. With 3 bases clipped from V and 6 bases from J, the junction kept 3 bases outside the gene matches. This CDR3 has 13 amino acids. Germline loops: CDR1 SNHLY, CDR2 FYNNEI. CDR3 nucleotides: TGTGCCAGCAGTGAGGACAGGGGCCTCGAGCAGTACTTC. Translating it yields CASSEDRGLEQYF.

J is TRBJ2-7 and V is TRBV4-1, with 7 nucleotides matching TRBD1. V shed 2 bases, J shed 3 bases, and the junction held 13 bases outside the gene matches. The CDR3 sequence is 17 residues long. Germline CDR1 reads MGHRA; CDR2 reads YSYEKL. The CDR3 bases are TGCGCCAGCAGCCAATTTCCTATCATGACAGGGATCTACGAGCAGTACTTC. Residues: CASSQFPIMTGIYEQYF.

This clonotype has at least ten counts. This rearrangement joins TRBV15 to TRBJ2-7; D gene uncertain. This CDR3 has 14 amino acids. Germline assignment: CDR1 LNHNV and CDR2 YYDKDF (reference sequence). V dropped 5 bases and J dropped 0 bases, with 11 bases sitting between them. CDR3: CATSAPESSYEQYF. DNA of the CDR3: TGTGCCACCAGCGCCCCGGAAAGCTCCTACGAGCAGTACTTC.

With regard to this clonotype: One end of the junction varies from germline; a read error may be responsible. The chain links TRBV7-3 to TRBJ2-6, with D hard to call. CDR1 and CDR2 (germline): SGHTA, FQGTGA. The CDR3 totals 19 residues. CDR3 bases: TGCGCCAGCAGCCAAGATCACCAGTGGAGTTTCTCTGGGGCCAACGTCCTGACTTTC. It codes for CASSQDHQWSFSGANVLTF.